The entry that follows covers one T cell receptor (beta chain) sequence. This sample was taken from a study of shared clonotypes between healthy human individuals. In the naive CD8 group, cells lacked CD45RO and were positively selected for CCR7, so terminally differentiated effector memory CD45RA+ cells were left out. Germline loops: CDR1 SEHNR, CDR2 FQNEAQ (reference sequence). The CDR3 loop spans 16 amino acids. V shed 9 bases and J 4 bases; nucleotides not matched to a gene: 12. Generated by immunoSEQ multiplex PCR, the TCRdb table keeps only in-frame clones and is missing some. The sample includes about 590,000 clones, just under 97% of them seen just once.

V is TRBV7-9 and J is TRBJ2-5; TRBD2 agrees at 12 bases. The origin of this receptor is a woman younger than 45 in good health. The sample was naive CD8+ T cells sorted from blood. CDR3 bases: TGTGCCAGTAGTAGCCCTAGCGGGAGGGCCTCAGAGACCCAGTACTTC. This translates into CASSSPSGRASETQYF.